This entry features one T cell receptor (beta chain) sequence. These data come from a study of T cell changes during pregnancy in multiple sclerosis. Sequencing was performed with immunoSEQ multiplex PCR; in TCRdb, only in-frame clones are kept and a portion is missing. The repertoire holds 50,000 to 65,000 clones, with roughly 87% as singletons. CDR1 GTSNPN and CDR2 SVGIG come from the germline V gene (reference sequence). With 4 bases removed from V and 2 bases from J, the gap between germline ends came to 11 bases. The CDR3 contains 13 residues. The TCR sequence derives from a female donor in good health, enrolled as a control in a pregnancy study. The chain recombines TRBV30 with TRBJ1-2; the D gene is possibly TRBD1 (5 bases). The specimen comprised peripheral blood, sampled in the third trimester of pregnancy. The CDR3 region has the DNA TGTGCCTGGACCACCGGGGGGAACTATGGCTACACCTTC. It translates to CAWTTGGNYGYTF. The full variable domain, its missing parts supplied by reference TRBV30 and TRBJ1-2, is SQTIHQWPATLVQPVGSPLSLECTVEGTSNPNLYWYRQAAGRGLQLLFYSVGIGQISSEVPQNLSASRPQDRQFILSSKKLLLSDSGFYLCAWTTGGNYGYTFGSGTRLTVV.